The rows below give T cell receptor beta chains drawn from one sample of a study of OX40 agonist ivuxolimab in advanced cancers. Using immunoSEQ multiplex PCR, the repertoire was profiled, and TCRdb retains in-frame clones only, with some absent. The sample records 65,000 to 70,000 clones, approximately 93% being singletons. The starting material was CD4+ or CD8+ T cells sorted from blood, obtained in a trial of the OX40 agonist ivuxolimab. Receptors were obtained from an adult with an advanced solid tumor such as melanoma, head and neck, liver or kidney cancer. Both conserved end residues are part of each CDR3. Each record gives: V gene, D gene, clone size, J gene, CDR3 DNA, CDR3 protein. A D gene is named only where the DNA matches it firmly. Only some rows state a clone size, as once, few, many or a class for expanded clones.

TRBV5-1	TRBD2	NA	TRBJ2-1	TGCGCCAGCAGCCAAACGGGAGGGGACACCAGGAGGGGCAATGAGCAGTTCTTC	CASSQTGGDTRRGNEQFF
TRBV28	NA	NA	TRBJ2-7	TGTGCCAGCAGTTTAAATAGCGGTCAGACCTACGAGCAGTACTTC	CASSLNSGQTYEQYF
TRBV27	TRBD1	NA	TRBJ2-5	TGTGCCAGCAGGGGGACAGGGGGCGAGACCCAGTACTTC	CASRGTGGETQYF
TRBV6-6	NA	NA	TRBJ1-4	TGTGCCAGCAACTTACGGGAGGGAAATGAAAAACTGTTTTTT	CASNLREGNEKLFF
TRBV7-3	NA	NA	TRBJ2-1	TGTGCCAGCAGCTTAAGTGGGAGCTCCTACAATGAGCAGTTCTTC	CASSLSGSSYNEQFF
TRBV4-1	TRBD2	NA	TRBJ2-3	TGCGCCAGCAGCCAAGAGAGGGGACTAGCGGCAGATACGCAGTATTTT	CASSQERGLAADTQYF
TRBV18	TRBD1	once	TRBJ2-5	TGTGCCAGCTCACCCCTGTCGGGACAGGGAGGAGTAGGTAGTCAAGAGACCCAGTACTTC	CASSPLSGQGGVGSQETQYF
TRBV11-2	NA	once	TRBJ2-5	TGTGCCAGCAGCCCGGACAGCCAAGAGACCCAGTACTTC	CASSPDSQETQYF
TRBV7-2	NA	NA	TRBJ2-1	TGTGCCAGCAGCCCCGTTAGGAATGAGCAGTTCTTC	CASSPVRNEQFF
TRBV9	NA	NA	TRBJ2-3	TGTGCCAGCAGCGTAGAAGAGTGGTATACGCAGTATTTT	CASSVEEWYTQYF
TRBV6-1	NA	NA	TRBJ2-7	TGTGCCAGCAGTACCGGAACGAGATGGCAGTACTTC	CASSTGTRWQYF
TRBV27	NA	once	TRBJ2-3	TGTGCCAGCACATCCAGGGGAATCGCGTATTTT	CASTSRGIAYF
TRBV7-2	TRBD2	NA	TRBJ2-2	TGTGCCAGCAGCCGCCGACTAGCGGGAACCACGAACACCGGGGAGCTGTTTTTT	CASSRRLAGTTNTGELFF
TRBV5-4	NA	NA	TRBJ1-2	TGTGCCAGCAGCTCGGATCCCGCCAACTATGGCTACACCTTC	CASSSDPANYGYTF
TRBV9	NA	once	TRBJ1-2	TGTGCCAGCAGCGTAGTGGAGTTAGCTAACTATGGCTACACCTTC	CASSVVELANYGYTF
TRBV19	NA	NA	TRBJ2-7	TGTGCCAGTAGTATGACGGGTGAGCAGTACTTC	CASSMTGEQYF
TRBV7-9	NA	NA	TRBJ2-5	TGTGCCAGCAGCTCTGCCGGGGGCGGGGAGACCCAGTACTTC	CASSSAGGGETQYF
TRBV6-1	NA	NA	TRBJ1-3	TGTGCCAGCAGTGTACAGGGTGTCTCTGGAAACACCATATATTTT	CASSVQGVSGNTIYF
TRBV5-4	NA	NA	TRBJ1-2	TGTGCCAGCAGCTTGGAGGCAGGGGAATATGGCTACACCTTC	CASSLEAGEYGYTF
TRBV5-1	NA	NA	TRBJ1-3	TGCGCCAGCAGCGGCAAACAGGGCTCTGGAAACACCATATATTTT	CASSGKQGSGNTIYF
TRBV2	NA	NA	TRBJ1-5	TGTGCCAGCAGTGTGCCCAGGGAGGGGCAGCCCCAGCATTTT	CASSVPREGQPQHF
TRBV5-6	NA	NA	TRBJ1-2	TGTGCCAGCAGCTTGGCCAGGGGTGGGGCCCTTAACTATGGCTACACCTTC	CASSLARGGALNYGYTF
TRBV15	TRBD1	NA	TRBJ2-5	TGTGCCACCAGCAGAGTTAAGGGGGCGAGAGAGACCCAGTACTTC	CATSRVKGARETQYF
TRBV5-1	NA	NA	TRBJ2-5	TGCGCCAGCAGCCCTGCAGGTAGCTGGCAAGAGACCCAGTACTTC	CASSPAGSWQETQYF
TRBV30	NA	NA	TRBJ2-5	TGTGCCTGGAGTGTAAGGCAAGAGACCCAGTACTTC	CAWSVRQETQYF
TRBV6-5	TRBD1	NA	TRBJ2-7	TGTGCCAGCAAAAACAGGGGGAGCTACGAGCAGTACTTC	CASKNRGSYEQYF
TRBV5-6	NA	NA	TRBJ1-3	TGTGCCAGCAGCTTGCTCCGGGCCTCTGGAAACACCATATATTTT	CASSLLRASGNTIYF
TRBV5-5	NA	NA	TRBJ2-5	TGTGCCAGCAGCGCGGTACAGGGTACGTACCAAGAGACCCAGTACTTC	CASSAVQGTYQETQYF